These 32 T cell receptor beta chains came from one sample sequenced in a study of blood T cell repertoires in COVID-19. The assay was immunoSEQ multiplex PCR, and TCRdb's table has in-frame clones only and misses some. Of some 160,000 clones listed, 80% to 85% are singletons. Sequences were obtained from peripheral blood. Every receptor here comes from a man in his 70s with active or convalescent COVID-19.

The chain carries TRBV9 and TRBJ1-3; D is possibly TRBD1 (6 bases). The CDR3 sequence is 18 residues long. Germline CDR1 reads SGDLS; CDR2 reads YYNGEE. Trimming shortened V by 2 bases and J by 3 bases, and 21 bases separated the two germline ends. CDR3 nucleotide sequence: TGTGCCAGCAGCGTCTCTGGGATAGGGGGTTTGGGTGGAAACACCATATATTTT. As protein: CASSVSGIGGLGGNTIYF.

This clone has more than one count but fewer than ten. The chain recombines TRBV4-3 with TRBJ1-2; D not resolved. The V end was cut by 1 base, the J end by 5 bases, with 14 bases between. This CDR3 is built from 15 residues. In germline, CDR1 is LGHNA, CDR2 YSLEER. CDR3 sequence: CASSQVGSGGYGYTF. The CDR3 DNA follows: TGCGCCAGCAGCCAAGTTGGCAGTGGAGGTTATGGCTACACCTTC.

J is TRBJ2-3 and V is TRBV7-9, with 15 bases matching TRBD2. This CDR3 has 18 amino acids. Germline CDR1 SEHNR, CDR2 FQNEAQ (reference sequence). The junction had 9 bases not matched to a gene; V was cut back by 4 bases and J by 4 bases. The CDR3 region is CASSWGLAGGTFSDTQYF. DNA for the CDR3: TGTGCCAGCAGCTGGGGACTAGCGGGAGGCACCTTCTCAGATACGCAGTATTTT.

This clone was observed a single time. The chain links TRBV4-3 to TRBJ2-5; 11 bases fit TRBD2. The CDR3 sequence is 15 residues long. Per germline, CDR1 LGHNA and CDR2 YSLEER. J lost 3 bases, V lost 3 bases, and 3 bases had no gene match. The CDR3 reads CASSQAGLAEETQYF. As DNA, the CDR3 is TGCGCCAGCAGCCAGGCGGGACTAGCGGAAGAGACCCAGTACTTC.

The V and J genes are TRBV18 and TRBJ2-7; D possibly corresponds to TRBD1 (6 bases). Trimming pared 0 bases from V and 5 bases from J, leaving 11 bases between. Germline V lookup: CDR1 KGHSH, CDR2 LQKENI. The CDR3 has 14 residues. The CDR3 spells CASSPPSRGHEQYF. In nucleotides, the CDR3 is TGTGCCAGCTCACCACCGAGCAGGGGACACGAGCAGTACTTC.

The CDR3 nucleotides are TGTGCCAGCAGCTTAGAAGGACTAGCGGGAGGGCCAGATACGCAGTATTTT. It specifies CASSLEGLAGGPDTQYF. The chain has TRBV11-2 and TRBJ2-3; 15 bases line up with TRBD2. Germline V gene lookup returns CDR1 SGHAT and CDR2 FQNNGV. Losses at the gene ends were 0 bases for V and 4 bases for J; bases not matched to a gene: 2. The CDR3 covers 17 residues.

In DNA form, the CDR3 reads TGTGCCAGCAGTGGGGCTAGCGGGTACGAGCAGTACTTC. This gives the protein CASSGASGYEQYF. The chain employs TRBV7-8 and TRBJ2-7; the match to TRBD2 covers 8 bases. V trimming: 6 bases; J trimming: 4 bases; junction bases outside the gene matches: 5. CDR1 SGHVS and CDR2 FQNEAQ come from the germline V gene. CDR3 size: 13 residues.

The chain uses TRBV18 and TRBJ1-2; possible D gene TRBD1, 5 bases. The germline V and J ends were trimmed by 4 bases and 8 bases, with 11 bases remaining between them. Germline V gene sequence: CDR1 KGHSH, CDR2 LQKENI. The CDR3 consists of 12 residues. This CDR3 reads CASSRRQSGYTF. The CDR3 DNA is TGTGCCAGCTCACGGCGACAGAGCGGCTACACCTTC.

The chain joins TRBV11-3 to TRBJ2-5; D is unresolved. CDR1 is SGHNT and CDR2 is YENEEA in the germline V gene. Trimming pared 3 bases from V and 5 bases from J, leaving 16 bases between. The CDR3 has 15 residues. Here the CDR3 DNA reads TGTGCCAGCAGCTTCAGGTTTTCGTCATTGGAGACCCAGTACTTC. Its translation is CASSFRFSSLETQYF.

This chain links TRBV28 with TRBJ1-2; no firm D call. Germline V lookup: CDR1 MDHEN, CDR2 SYDVKM. V lost 7 bases to trimming and J lost 8 bases, with 11 bases between them. This CDR3 spans 11 amino acids. CDR3 sequence reads: CASTRPGGYTF. The CDR3 DNA reads as TGTGCCAGCACCCGTCCGGGGGGCTACACCTTC.

In this sample, this clone turned up many times. The V gene is TRBV5-1, the J gene TRBJ2-1; 7 nucleotides match TRBD1. Germline assignment: CDR1 SGHRS and CDR2 YFSETQ. The CDR3 has 15 residues. With V trimmed by 5 bases and J by 4 bases, 9 bases remained unmatched. The CDR3 loop is CASSSGDSEYNEQFF. In DNA, the CDR3 is TGCGCCAGCAGTTCTGGGGACAGCGAGTACAATGAGCAGTTCTTC.

The sample holds one count of this clone. The V and J genes are TRBV6-2 or TRBV6-3 and TRBJ2-7, with D possibly being TRBD1 (5 bases). CDR1 and CDR2 from the germline V gene are MNHEY and SVGEGT. Trimming took 4 bases from V and 1 from J, leaving 14 bases between them. This CDR3 has 15 amino acids. The CDR3 DNA reads as TGTGCCAGCAGTTCCCTATTACGACAGTCCTACGAGCAGTACTTC. Translation: CASSSLLRQSYEQYF.

The DNA of the CDR3 is TGTGCCAGCAGCTCGTCCGGGTTCACTGAAGCTTTCTTT. This sequence encodes CASSSSGFTEAFF. The chain is built from TRBV5-5 and TRBJ1-1; D gene uncertain. The CDR3 runs to 13 residues. The V end was cut by 3 bases, the J end by 4 bases, with 10 bases between. Germline-derived CDR1 and CDR2 are SGHKS and YYEKEE (reference sequence).

This rearrangement joins TRBV6-5 to TRBJ1-3; unclear D gene. Germline V gene data show CDR1 as MNHEY and CDR2 as SVGAGI. The length of the CDR3 is 14 residues. V was clipped by 10 bases and J by 0 bases, with 13 bases between them. The CDR3 nucleotides are TGTGCCACAGGAGGGAGGGTCTCTGGAAACACCATATATTTT. Translated: CATGGRVSGNTIYF.

The V call is TRBV5-4, the J call TRBJ1-2; tentatively, D is TRBD1 (5 bases). Germline CDR1 and CDR2: SGHNT and YYREEE (reference sequence). V lost 4 bases and J lost 4, with 17 bases in between. There are 15 residues in the CDR3. In DNA, the CDR3 is TGTGCCAGCAGCAACCCCCGACAGAAACTCTATGGCTACACCTTC. Protein sequence: CASSNPRQKLYGYTF.

This clone was seen only a few times. V usage is TRBV5-8 and J usage is TRBJ1-4; 7 bases map to TRBD1. CDR3 length: 12 residues. V dropped 5 bases and J dropped 11; count of bases not matched to a gene: 6. In germline, CDR1 is SGHTS, CDR2 YDEGEE. CDR3 nucleotides: TGTGCCAGCAGTTATAAACAGGGGAAACTGTTTTTT. Translated: CASSYKQGKLFF.

The chain has TRBV18 and TRBJ2-5; D uncertain. V lost 3 bases and J lost 5, with 13 bases in between. Germline CDR1 is KGHSH and CDR2 is LQKENI. CDR3 length: 14 amino acids. In nucleotides, the CDR3 is TGTGCCAGCTCACCTGCGGAATTTAGGGAGACCCAGTACTTC. As protein: CASSPAEFRETQYF.

This clone was seen ten or more times. V and J are TRBV18 and TRBJ1-1, with TRBD1 matching 7 bases. The germline V gene has CDR1 KGHSH and CDR2 LQKENI. Germline trimming cut 6 bases from V and 0 bases from J; bases unmatched to any gene: 4. This CDR3 region has 14 residues. The CDR3 spells CASSPTGMNTEAFF. The CDR3 DNA is TGTGCCAGCTCGCCGACAGGGATGAACACTGAAGCTTTCTTT.

This chain joins TRBV25-1 and TRBJ2-2; D is perhaps TRBD1 (5 bases). Trimming took 3 bases from V and 5 from J, leaving 19 bases between them. The CDR3 is 17 residues long. Per the germline V gene, CDR1 is MGHDK and CDR2 is SYGVNS. As DNA, the CDR3 is TGTGCCAGCAGTGACAGTAGGGGATCCTCTTTAACCGGGGAGCTGTTTTTT. This sequence encodes CASSDSRGSSLTGELFF.

V gene TRBV20-1 combines with J gene TRBJ2-5; possible D gene TRBD1, 5 bases. Germline values: CDR1 DFQATT, CDR2 SNEGSKA (reference sequence). Trimming took 8 bases from V and 5 from J, leaving 12 bases between them. The CDR3 covers 11 residues. CDR3 sequence (DNA): TGCAGTAAAAGACAGTGGGAGACCCAGTACTTC. Protein sequence: CSKRQWETQYF.

V and J are TRBV27 and TRBJ1-3, with D tentatively TRBD1 (6 bases). There are 13 residues in the CDR3. In germline, CDR1 is MNHEY, CDR2 SMNVEV (reference sequence). Trimming shortened V by 4 bases and J by 2 bases, and 6 bases separated the two germline ends. As DNA, the CDR3 is TGTGCCAGCAGTTACAGGGCTGGAAACACCATATATTTT. Its protein is CASSYRAGNTIYF.

The chain uses TRBV5-5 and TRBJ1-5; no definite D call. The CDR3 loop spans 15 amino acids. Germline V gives CDR1 SGHKS, CDR2 YYEKEE (reference sequence). V shed 0 bases and J shed 7 bases, with 14 bases lying between them. CDR3 in DNA: TGTGCCAGCAGCTTGGGAGACGGGGTAGGGCAGCCCCAGCATTTT. This codes for CASSLGDGVGQPQHF.

The V call is TRBV6-5, the J call TRBJ1-1, with D possibly matching TRBD1 (6 bases). V shed 6 bases and J shed 4 bases, with 15 bases lying between them. The CDR3 spans 14 residues. The germline gives CDR1 MNHEY, CDR2 SVGAGI. This chain's CDR3 is CASSRTGLGTEAFF. The CDR3, as DNA: TGTGCCAGCAGCAGAACAGGGCTGGGCACTGAAGCTTTCTTT.

In its sample, this clone was seen once. The chain is built from TRBV2 and TRBJ2-3; 14 bases are shared with TRBD2. This CDR3 has 16 residues. Germline-derived CDR1 and CDR2 are SNHLY and FYNNEI. The ends lost 6 bases at V and 4 bases at J; junction bases unmatched: 6. CDR3 sequence (DNA): TGTGCCAGCAGGGTGGGACTAGCGGGAGAGGCAGATACGCAGTATTTT. Its protein is CASRVGLAGEADTQYF. Full variable domain (remainder filled in from reference TRBV2 and TRBJ2-3): EPEVTQTPSHQVTQMGQEVILRCVPISNHLYFYWYRQILGQKVEFLVSFYNNEISEKSEIFDDQFSVERPDGSNFTLKIRSTKLEDSAMYFCASRVGLAGEADTQYFGPGTRLTVL.

This clone appeared a single time. Other DNA sequences in this specimen translate into the identical CDR3. CDR3 region: CASSPGAANTEAFF. CDR3 DNA sequence: TGTGCCAGCAGCCCCGGAGCGGCGAACACTGAAGCTTTCTTT. This sequence joins TRBV7-2 and TRBJ1-1, with D hard to call. Germline CDR1 reads SGHTA; CDR2 reads FQGNSA. The CDR3 length is 14 residues. The germline V and J ends were trimmed by 5 bases and 1 base, with 11 bases remaining between them.

V and J are TRBV28 and TRBJ2-2; tentatively, D is TRBD2 (5 bases). From germline, CDR1 is MDHEN and CDR2 SYDVKM. This CDR3 contains 15 residues. Between the trimmed V and J ends, which lost 10 bases and 0 bases, there was a span of 15 bases. CDR3 nucleotide sequence: TGTGCCACCCGCGGGTCGGGAACGAACACCGGGGAGCTGTTTTTT. It is translated as CATRGSGTNTGELFF.

V and J are TRBV9 and TRBJ2-2; 12 bases agree with TRBD2. The CDR3 consists of 15 residues. The germline V gene encodes CDR1 SGDLS and CDR2 YYNGEE. Losses at the gene ends were 5 bases for V and 6 bases for J; bases not matched to a gene: 5. In DNA form, the CDR3 reads TGTGCCAGCAGGCCTAGCGGGGGGGCCGCCGGGGAGCTGTTTTTT. It codes for CASRPSGGAAGELFF.

Comments on this clone: Because the CDR3's place on the DNA is in doubt, the DNA is left out and the CDR3 is given as listed by TCRdb. V is TRBV21-1 and J is TRBJ1-2. TRBV21-1 is an annotated pseudogene. The CDR3 length is 16 residues, termini included. The CDR3 is CASSKVGPGANYGYTF.

The chain has TRBV6-5 and TRBJ1-5, with TRBD1 as a possible D gene (6 bases). Germline V lookup: CDR1 MNHEY, CDR2 SVGAGI. V was trimmed by 6 bases and J by 3 bases, leaving 12 bases between them. This CDR3 is built from 14 residues. CDR3 DNA: TGTGCCAGCAGGGGACAAATGGTCAATCAGCCCCAGCATTTT. Residues: CASRGQMVNQPQHF.

The DNA for the CDR3 is TGTGCCAGCAGCTCCTACCTAGCGGGAGTATCGTACGAGCAGTACTTC. Translating gives CASSSYLAGVSYEQYF. The V and J genes are TRBV7-2 and TRBJ2-7, with TRBD2 matching 10 bases. Germline-derived CDR1 and CDR2 are SGHTA and FQGNSA. The length of the CDR3 is 16 residues. With V trimmed by 4 bases and J by 4 bases, 10 bases remained unmatched.

This chain joins TRBV10-3 and TRBJ2-7, with 9 nucleotides matching TRBD1. CDR1 ENHRY and CDR2 SYGVKD come from the germline V gene. The V and J ends lost 2 bases and 5 bases, in that order; junction bases with no gene match: 7. This CDR3 region has 15 residues. Written as DNA, the CDR3 is TGTGCCATCAGTGAGCCGGGACAGGGTATCAACGAGCAGTACTTC. It is translated as CAISEPGQGINEQYF.

V usage is TRBV6-2 or TRBV6-3 and J usage is TRBJ2-1, with D possibly matching TRBD1 (6 bases). The ends were cut back, 4 bases at V and 0 bases at J, with 16 bases in the middle. CDR3 length equals 17 residues. CDR1 MNHEY and CDR2 SVGEGT come from the germline V gene. The CDR3 spells CASSFPGHPSSYNEQFF. CDR3 DNA: TGTGCCAGCAGTTTTCCGGGACACCCAAGCTCCTACAATGAGCAGTTCTTC.